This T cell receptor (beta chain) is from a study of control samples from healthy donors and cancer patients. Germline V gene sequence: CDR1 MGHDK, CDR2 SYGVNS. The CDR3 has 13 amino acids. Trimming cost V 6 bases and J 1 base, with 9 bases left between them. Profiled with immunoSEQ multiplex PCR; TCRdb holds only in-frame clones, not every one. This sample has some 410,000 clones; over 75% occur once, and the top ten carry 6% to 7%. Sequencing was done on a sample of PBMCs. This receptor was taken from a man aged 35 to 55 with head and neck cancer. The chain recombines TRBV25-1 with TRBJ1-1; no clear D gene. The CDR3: CASRVGRNTEAFF. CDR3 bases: TGTGCCAGCAGGGTAGGCCGGAACACTGAAGCTTTCTTT.